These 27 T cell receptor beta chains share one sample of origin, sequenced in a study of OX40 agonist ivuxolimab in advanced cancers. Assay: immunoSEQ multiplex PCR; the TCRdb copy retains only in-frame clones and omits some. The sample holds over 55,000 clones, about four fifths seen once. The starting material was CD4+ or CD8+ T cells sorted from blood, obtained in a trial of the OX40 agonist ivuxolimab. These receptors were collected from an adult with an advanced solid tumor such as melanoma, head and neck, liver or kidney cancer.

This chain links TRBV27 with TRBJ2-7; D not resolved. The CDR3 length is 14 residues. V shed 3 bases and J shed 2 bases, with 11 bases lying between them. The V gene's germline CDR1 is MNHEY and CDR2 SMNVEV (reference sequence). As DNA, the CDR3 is TGTGCCAGCAGTTTGAATAACGGACCCTACGAGCAGTACTTC. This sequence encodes CASSLNNGPYEQYF.

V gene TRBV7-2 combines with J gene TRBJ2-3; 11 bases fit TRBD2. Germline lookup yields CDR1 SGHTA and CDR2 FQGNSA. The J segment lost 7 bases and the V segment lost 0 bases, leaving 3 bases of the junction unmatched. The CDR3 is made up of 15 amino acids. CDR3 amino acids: CASSLASGGANTQYF. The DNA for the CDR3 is TGTGCCAGCAGCTTAGCTAGCGGGGGGGCAAATACGCAGTATTTT.

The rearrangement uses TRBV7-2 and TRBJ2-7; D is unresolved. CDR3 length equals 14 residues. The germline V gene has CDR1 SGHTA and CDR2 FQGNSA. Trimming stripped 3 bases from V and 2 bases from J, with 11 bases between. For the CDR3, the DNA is TGTGCCAGCAGCTTTCGTCTAGAACCCTACGAGCAGTACTTC. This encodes CASSFRLEPYEQYF.

The DNA for the CDR3 is TGTGCCTGGAGTGTACCGGGGGCTGGTATTTTTGAAAAACTGTTTTTT. It is translated as CAWSVPGAGIFEKLFF. The rearrangement links TRBV30 to TRBJ1-4; D is possibly TRBD1 (6 bases). Germline V gene lookup returns CDR1 GTSNPN and CDR2 SVGIG (reference sequence). V was pared by 0 bases and J by 7 bases, with 18 bases between. The CDR3 sequence is 16 residues long.

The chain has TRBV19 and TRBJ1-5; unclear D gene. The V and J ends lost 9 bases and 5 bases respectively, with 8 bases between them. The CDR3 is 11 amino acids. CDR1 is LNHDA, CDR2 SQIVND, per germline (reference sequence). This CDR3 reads CASGLYQPQHF. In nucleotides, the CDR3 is TGTGCCAGCGGGCTTTATCAGCCCCAGCATTTT. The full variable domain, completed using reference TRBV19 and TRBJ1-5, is DGGITQSPKYLFRKEGQNVTLSCEQNLNHDAMYWYRQDPGQGLRLIYYSQIVNDFQKGDIAEGYSVSREKKESFPLTVTSAQKNPTAFYLCASGLYQPQHFGDGTRLSIL.

The CDR3: CASSFGLADTDTQYF. In nucleotides, the CDR3 is TGTGCCAGCAGCTTCGGACTAGCGGACACAGATACGCAGTATTTT. The chain is built from TRBV7-9 and TRBJ2-3; 10 bases match TRBD2. The J segment lost 2 bases and the V segment lost 3 bases, leaving 2 bases of the junction unmatched. CDR1 and CDR2 from the germline V gene are SEHNR and FQNEAQ (reference sequence). The CDR3 contains 15 residues.

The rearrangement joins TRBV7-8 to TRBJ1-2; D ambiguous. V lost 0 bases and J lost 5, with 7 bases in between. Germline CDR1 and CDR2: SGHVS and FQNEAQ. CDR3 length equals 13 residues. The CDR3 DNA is TGTGCCAGCAGCTTAGCGGGGAGGTATGGCTACACCTTC. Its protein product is CASSLAGRYGYTF.

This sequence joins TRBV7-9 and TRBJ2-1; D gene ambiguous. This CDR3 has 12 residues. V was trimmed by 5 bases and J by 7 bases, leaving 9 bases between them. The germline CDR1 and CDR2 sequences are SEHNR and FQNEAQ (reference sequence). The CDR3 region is CASSERSNEQFF. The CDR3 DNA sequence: TGTGCCAGCAGCGAAAGAAGTAATGAGCAGTTCTTC. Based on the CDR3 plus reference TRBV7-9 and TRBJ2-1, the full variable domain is DTGVSQNPRHKITKRGQNVTFRCDPISEHNRLYWYRQTLGQGPEFLTYFQNEAQLEKSRLLSDRFSAERPKGSFSTLEIQRTEQGDSAMYLCASSERSNEQFFGPGTRLTVL.

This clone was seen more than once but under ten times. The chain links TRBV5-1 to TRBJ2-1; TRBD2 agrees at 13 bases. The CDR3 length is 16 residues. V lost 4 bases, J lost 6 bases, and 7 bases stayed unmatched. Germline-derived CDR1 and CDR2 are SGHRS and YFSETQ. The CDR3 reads CASSPLRTSGGNEQFF. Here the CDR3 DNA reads TGCGCCAGCAGCCCCCTTCGGACTAGCGGGGGCAATGAGCAGTTCTTC.

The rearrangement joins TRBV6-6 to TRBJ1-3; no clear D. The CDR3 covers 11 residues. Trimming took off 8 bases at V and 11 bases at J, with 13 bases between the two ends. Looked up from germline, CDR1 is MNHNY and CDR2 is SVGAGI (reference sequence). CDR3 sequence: CASSSSTSIYF. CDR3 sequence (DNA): TGTGCCAGCTCTTCCTCAACGTCCATATATTTT.

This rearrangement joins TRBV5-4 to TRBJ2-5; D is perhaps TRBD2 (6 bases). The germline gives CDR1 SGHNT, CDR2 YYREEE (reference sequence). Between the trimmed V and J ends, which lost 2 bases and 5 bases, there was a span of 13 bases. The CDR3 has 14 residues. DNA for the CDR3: TGTGCCAGCAGCTTTGTGACTAGTTCCGAGACCCAGTACTTC. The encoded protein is CASSFVTSSETQYF.

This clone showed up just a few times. DNA for the CDR3: TGCGCCAGCAGCTTAACCGGACAGGAAGGCTATGGCTACACCTTC. Amino acid sequence: CASSLTGQEGYGYTF. This chain joins TRBV5-1 and TRBJ1-2; TRBD1 aligns across 7 bases. The CDR3 loop spans 15 amino acids. Germline trimming cut 2 bases from V and 4 bases from J; bases unmatched to any gene: 8. Germline CDR1 reads SGHRS; CDR2 reads YFSETQ.

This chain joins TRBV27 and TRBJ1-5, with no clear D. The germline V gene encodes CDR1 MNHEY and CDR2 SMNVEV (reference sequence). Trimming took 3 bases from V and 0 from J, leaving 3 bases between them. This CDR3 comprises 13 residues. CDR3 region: CASSFYSNQPQHF. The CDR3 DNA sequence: TGTGCCAGCAGTTTTTATAGCAATCAGCCCCAGCATTTT.

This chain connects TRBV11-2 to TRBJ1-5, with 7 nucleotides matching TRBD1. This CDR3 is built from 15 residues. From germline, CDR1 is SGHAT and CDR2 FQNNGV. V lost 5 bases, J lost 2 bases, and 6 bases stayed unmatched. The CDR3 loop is CASSQNRGGNQPQHF. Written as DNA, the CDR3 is TGTGCCAGCAGCCAAAACAGGGGAGGCAATCAGCCCCAGCATTTT.

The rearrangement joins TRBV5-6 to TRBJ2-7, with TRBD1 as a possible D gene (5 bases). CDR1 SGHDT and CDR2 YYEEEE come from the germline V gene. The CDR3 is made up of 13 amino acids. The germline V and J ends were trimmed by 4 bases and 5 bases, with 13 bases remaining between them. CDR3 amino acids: CASSLIVGDEQYF. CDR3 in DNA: TGTGCCAGCAGCCTGATCGTAGGGGACGAGCAGTACTTC. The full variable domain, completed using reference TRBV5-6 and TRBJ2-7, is DAGVTQSPTHLIKTRGQQVTLRCSPKSGHDTVSWYQQALGQGPQFIFQYYEEEERQRGNFPDRFSGHQFPNYSSELNVNALLLGDSALYLCASSLIVGDEQYFGPGTRLTVT.

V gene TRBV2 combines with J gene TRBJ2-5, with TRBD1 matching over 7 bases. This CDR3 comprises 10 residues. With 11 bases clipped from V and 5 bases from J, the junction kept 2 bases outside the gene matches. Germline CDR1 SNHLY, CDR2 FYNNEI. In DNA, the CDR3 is TGTGCCTCAGGGGGTGAGACCCAGTACTTC. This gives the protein CASGGETQYF.

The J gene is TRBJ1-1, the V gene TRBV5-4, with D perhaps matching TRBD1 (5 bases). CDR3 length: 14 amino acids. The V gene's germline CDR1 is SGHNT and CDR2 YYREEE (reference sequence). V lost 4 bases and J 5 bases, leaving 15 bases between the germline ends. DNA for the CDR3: TGTGCCAGCAGCGGACCTAGGGGTGGTACTGAAGCTTTCTTT. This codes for CASSGPRGGTEAFF.

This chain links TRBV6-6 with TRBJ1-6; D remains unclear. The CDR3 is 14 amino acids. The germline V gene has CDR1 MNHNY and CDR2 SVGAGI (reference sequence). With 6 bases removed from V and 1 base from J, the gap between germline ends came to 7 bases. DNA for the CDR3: TGTGCCAGCAGAAAAGGGTCCTATAATTCACCCCTCCACTTT. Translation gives CASRKGSYNSPLHF.

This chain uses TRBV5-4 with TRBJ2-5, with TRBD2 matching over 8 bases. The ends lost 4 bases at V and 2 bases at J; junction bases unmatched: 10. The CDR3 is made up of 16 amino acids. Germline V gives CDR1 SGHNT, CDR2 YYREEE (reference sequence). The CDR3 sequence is CASSLGGGRPQETQYF. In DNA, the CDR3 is TGTGCCAGCAGCCTTGGGGGCGGGAGGCCGCAAGAGACCCAGTACTTC.

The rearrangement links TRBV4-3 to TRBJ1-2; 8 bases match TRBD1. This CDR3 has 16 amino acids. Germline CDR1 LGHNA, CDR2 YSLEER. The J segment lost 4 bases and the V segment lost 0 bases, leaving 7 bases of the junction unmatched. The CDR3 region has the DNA TGCGCCAGCAGCCAAGATCTGCAGGGGGCCATCTATGGCTACACCTTC. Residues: CASSQDLQGAIYGYTF.

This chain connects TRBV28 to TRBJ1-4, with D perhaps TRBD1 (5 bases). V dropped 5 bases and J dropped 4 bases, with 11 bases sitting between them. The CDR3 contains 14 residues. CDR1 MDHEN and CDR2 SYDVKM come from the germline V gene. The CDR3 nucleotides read TGTGCCAGCAGTCCGACAGACCTTAATGAAAAACTGTTTTTT. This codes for CASSPTDLNEKLFF.

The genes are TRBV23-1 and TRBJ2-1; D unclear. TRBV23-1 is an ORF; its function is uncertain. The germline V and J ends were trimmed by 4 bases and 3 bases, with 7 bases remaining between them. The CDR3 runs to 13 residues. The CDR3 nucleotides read TGCGCCAGCAGTCCCCAGGACTACAATGAGCAGTTCTTC. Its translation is CASSPQDYNEQFF.

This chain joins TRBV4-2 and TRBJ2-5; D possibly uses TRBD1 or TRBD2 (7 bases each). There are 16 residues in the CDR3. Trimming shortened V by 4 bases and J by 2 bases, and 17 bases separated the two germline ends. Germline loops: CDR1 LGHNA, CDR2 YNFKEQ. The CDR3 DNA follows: TGTGCCAGCAGCCCACAGGGGAGCGGGGAGCAAGAGACCCAGTACTTC. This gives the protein CASSPQGSGEQETQYF.

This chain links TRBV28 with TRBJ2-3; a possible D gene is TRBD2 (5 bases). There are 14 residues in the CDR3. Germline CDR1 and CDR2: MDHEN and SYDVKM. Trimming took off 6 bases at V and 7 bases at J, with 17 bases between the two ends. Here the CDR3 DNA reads TGTGCCAGCAGCCTTACTAGAGCTGTGAATACGCAGTATTTT. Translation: CASSLTRAVNTQYF.

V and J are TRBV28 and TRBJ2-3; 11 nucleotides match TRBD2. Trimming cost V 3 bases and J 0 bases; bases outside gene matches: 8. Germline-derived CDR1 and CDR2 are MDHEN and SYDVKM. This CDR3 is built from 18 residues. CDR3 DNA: TGTGCCAGCAGTTTGTTTGGGACTAGCGGATCTAGCACAGATACGCAGTATTTT. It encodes CASSLFGTSGSSTDTQYF.

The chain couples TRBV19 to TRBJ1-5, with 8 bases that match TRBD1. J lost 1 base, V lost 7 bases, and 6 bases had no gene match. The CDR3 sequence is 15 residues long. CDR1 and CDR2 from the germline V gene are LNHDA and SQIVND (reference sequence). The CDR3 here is CASIPTGGSNQPQHF. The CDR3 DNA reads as TGTGCCAGTATCCCCACAGGGGGGAGCAATCAGCCCCAGCATTTT.

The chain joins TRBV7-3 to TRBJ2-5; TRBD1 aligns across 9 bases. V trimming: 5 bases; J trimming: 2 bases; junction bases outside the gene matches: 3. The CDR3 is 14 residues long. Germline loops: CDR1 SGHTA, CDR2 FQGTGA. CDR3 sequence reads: CASSQDRGQETQYF. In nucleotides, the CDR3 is TGTGCCAGCAGCCAAGACAGGGGGCAAGAGACCCAGTACTTC. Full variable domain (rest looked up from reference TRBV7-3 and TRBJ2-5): GAGVSQTPSNKVTEKGKYVELRCDPISGHTALYWYRQSLGQGPEFLIYFQGTGAADDSGLPNDRFFAVRPEGSVSTLKIQRTERGDSAVYLCASSQDRGQETQYFGPGTRLLVL.